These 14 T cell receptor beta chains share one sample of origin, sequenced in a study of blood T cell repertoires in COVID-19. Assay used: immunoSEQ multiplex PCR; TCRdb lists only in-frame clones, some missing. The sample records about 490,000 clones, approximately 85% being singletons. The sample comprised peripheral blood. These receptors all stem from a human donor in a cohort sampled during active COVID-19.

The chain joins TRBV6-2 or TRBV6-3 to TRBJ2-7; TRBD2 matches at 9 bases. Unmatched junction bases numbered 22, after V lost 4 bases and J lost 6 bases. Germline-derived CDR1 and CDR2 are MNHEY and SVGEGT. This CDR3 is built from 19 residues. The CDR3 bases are TGTGCCAGCAGTTTATTTTATTCGGCGGGAGGGGCCCCCTCAGGCGAGCAGTACTTC. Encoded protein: CASSLFYSAGGAPSGEQYF.

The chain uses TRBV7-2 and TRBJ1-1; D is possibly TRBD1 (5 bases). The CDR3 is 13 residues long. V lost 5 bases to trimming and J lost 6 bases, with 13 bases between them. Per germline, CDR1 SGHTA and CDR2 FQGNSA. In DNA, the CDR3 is TGTGCCAGCAGCCTTCAGGGTTCCTCTGAAGCTTTCTTT. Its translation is CASSLQGSSEAFF.

The CDR3 coding sequence is TGTGCCAGCAGGAACGGAGGGACAGGGGGAATTAACTATGGCTACACCTTC. Translated: CASRNGGTGGINYGYTF. The V gene is TRBV27, the J gene TRBJ1-2; 11 bases match TRBD1. The CDR3 covers 17 residues. After removal of 6 bases from V and 1 base from J, the junction contained 10 bases not matched to a gene. Germline CDR1 and CDR2: MNHEY and SMNVEV (reference sequence).

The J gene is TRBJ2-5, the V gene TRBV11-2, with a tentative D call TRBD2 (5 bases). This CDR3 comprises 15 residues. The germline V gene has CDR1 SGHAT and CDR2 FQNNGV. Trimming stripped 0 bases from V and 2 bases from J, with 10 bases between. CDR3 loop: CASSLDRGAQETQYF. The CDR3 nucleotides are TGTGCCAGCAGCTTAGATCGGGGAGCGCAAGAGACCCAGTACTTC.

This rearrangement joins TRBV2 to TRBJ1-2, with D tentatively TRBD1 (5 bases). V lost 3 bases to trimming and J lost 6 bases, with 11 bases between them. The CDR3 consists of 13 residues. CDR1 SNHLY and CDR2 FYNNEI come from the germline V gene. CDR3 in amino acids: CASSDGREDGYTF. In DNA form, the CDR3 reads TGTGCCAGCAGTGATGGCAGGGAGGATGGCTACACCTTC.

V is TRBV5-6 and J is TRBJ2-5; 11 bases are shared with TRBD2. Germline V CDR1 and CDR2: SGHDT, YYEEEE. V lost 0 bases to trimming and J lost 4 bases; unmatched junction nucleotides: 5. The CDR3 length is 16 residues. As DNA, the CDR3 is TGTGCCAGCAGCTTGGAACTAGCGGGAGAGGGAGAGACCCAGTACTTC. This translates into CASSLELAGEGETQYF.

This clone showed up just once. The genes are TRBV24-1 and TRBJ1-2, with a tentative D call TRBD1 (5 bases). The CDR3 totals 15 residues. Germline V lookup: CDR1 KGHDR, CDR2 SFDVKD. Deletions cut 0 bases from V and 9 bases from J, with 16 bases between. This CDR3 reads CATSDLGVRGVRYTF. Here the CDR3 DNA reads TGTGCCACCAGTGATTTGGGGGTTCGGGGGGTTCGCTACACCTTC.

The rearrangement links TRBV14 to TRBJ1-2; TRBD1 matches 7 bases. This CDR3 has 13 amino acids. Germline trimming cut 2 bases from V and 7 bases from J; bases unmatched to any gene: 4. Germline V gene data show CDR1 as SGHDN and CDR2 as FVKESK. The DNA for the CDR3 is TGTGCCAGCAGCCAAACCCGACAGGGTGGCTACACCTTC. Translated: CASSQTRQGGYTF.

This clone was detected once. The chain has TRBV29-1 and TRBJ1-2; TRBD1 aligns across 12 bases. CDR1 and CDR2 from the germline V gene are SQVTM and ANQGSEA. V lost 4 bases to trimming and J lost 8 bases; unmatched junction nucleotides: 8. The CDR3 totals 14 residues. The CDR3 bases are TGCAGCGTTGGGGAGGGACAGGGGGCGCGGGGCTACACCTTC. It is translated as CSVGEGQGARGYTF.

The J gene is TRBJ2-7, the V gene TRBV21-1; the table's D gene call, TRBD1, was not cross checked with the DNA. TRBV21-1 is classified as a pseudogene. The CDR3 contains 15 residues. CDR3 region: CASSPKGSRDYEQYF. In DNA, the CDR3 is TGTGCCAGCAGCCCAAAAGGTAGCAGGGACTACGAGCAGTACTTC.

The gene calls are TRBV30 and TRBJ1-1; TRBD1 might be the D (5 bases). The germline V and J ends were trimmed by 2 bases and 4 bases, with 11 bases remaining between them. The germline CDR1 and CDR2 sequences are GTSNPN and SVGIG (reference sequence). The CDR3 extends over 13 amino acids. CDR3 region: CAWSLEGATEAFF. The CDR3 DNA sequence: TGTGCCTGGAGTTTAGAAGGGGCCACTGAAGCTTTCTTT.

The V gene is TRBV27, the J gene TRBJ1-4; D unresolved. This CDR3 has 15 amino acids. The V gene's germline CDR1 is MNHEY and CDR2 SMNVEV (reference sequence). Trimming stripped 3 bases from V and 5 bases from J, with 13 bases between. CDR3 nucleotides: TGTGCCAGCAGTTTGGAGGGAGCTAAAAATGAAAAACTGTTTTTT. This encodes CASSLEGAKNEKLFF.

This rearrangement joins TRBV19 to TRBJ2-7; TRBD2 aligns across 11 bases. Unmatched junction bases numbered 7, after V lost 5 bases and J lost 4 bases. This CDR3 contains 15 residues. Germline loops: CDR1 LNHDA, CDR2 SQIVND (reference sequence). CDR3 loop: CASSLGLAEDYEQYF. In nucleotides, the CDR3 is TGTGCCAGTAGTCTGGGACTAGCGGAAGATTACGAGCAGTACTTC.

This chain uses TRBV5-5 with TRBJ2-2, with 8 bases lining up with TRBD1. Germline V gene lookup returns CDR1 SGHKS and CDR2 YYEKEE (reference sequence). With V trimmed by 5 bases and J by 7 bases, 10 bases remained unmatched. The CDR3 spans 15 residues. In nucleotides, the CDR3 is TGTGCCAGCAGATCCGGACAGGGAATCGTCGGGGAGCTGTTTTTT. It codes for CASRSGQGIVGELFF. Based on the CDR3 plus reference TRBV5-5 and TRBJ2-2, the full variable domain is DAGVTQSPTHLIKTRGQQVTLRCSPISGHKSVSWYQQVLGQGPQFIFQYYEKEERGRGNFPDRFSARQFPNYSSELNVNALLLGDSALYLCASRSGQGIVGELFFGEGSRLTVL.